This T cell receptor (beta chain) appears in the sequencing data of a study of PD-1 blockade in classical Hodgkin lymphoma. General study findings and limits: Diminished baseline TCR diversity has been reported in newly diagnosed patients relative to healthy donors.

Generated by immunoSEQ multiplex PCR, the TCRdb table keeps only in-frame clones and is missing some. The top ten clones hold less than 30% of a sample with around 9,600 clones, around nine tenths of them seen once. This clone was observed a single time. Its antigen is not known. Time point here: cycle 4 day 1 (C4D1), after more than five weeks of nivolumab. Every patient relapsed after autologous stem cell transplantation, and brentuximab vedotin exposure varied. The best responses consisted of complete response, partial response or progressive disease. V gave up 0 bases and J gave up 10 bases; unmatched junction bases: 11. Germline CDR1 is LNHNV and CDR2 is YYDKDF (reference sequence). The CDR3 contains 16 residues.

The sample consisted of peripheral blood mononuclear cells (PBMCs), taken before the fourth cycle of nivolumab. This sequence originates from a human donor with classical Hodgkin lymphoma. The chain carries TRBV15 and TRBJ2-5; 10 nucleotides match TRBD2. CDR3 protein: CATSREEAGGESGQYF. CDR3 bases: TGTGCCACCAGCAGAGAGGAAGCGGGGGGGGAGTCGGGCCAGTACTTC.